The rows below give T cell receptor beta chains drawn from one sample of a study of shared clonotypes between healthy human individuals. Assay used: immunoSEQ multiplex PCR; TCRdb lists only in-frame clones, some missing. The data hold around 2,000,000 clones, with around 96% observed a single time. Specimen: naive CD8+ T cells sorted from blood. Receptors were obtained from a man between 18 and 35 years old in good health. The CDR3 runs from the conserved cysteine through the conserved F or W. D genes are given only for firm matches.

V	J	D	length	DNA	CDR3
TRBV28	TRBJ1-5	.	15	TGTGCCAGCACCCCACGGCACAGGGCTGGTCAGCCCCAGCATTTT	CASTPRHRAGQPQHF
TRBV27	TRBJ2-7	TRBD2	16	TGTGCCAGCAGTGGACTACTAGCGGGAGGATTCTACGAGCAGTACTTC	CASSGLLAGGFYEQYF
TRBV13	TRBJ2-7	.	14	TGTGCCAGCAGCTTTCACGGACAAGACTACGAGCAGTACTTC	CASSFHGQDYEQYF
TRBV6-5	TRBJ2-7	.	13	TGTGCCAGCAGCCCCGCCGGGGTTGGCGAGCAGTACTTC	CASSPAGVGEQYF
TRBV7-2	TRBJ2-1	.	14	TGTGCCAGCAGCTTAGTTCTACAGGACAATGAGCAGTTCTTC	CASSLVLQDNEQFF
TRBV5-1	TRBJ2-7	TRBD1	14	TGCGCCAGCAGCTCGGACAGGGGTCCCTACGAGCAGTACTTC	CASSSDRGPYEQYF
TRBV27	TRBJ1-2	.	13	TGTGCCAGCAGTTTTACAGCTAACTATGGCTACACCTTC	CASSFTANYGYTF
TRBV5-6	TRBJ2-7	.	11	TGTGCCAGCAGCACGGGGACATTTGAGTACTTC	CASSTGTFEYF
TRBV11-3	TRBJ2-1	TRBD2	18	TGTGCCAGCAGCTTAGAGAGTCCCCTAGCGGGAGCGGTGAATGAGCAGTTCTTC	CASSLESPLAGAVNEQFF
TRBV5-5	TRBJ2-5	.	13	TGTGCCAGCAGCCTAGATGTGATGGAGACCCAGTACTTC	CASSLDVMETQYF
TRBV5-6	TRBJ2-5	.	14	TGTGCCAGCACCATGACAGGAACCCAAGAGACCCAGTACTTC	CASTMTGTQETQYF
TRBV11-2	TRBJ2-3	.	17	TGTGCCAGCAGACTGGATTCATACGGGCTAGGTACAGATACGCAGTATTTT	CASRLDSYGLGTDTQYF
TRBV27	TRBJ2-2	.	17	TGTGCCAGCAGTTCCCGGGTTGAAGGCCCGAACACCGGGGAGCTGTTTTTT	CASSSRVEGPNTGELFF